The text below deals with one T cell receptor (beta chain). Its matching antigen is unknown. The data belong to a study of cytomegalovirus exposure and HLA in healthy donors. Findings of the study overall: The CMV antigen specificity of a few CMV-associated chains was confirmed through in vitro analysis.

The CDR3 is made up of 18 amino acids. In germline, CDR1 is LNHDA, CDR2 SQIVND (reference sequence). Germline trimming cut 6 bases from V and 2 bases from J; bases unmatched to any gene: 15. PCR primers comprised 60 Vbeta and 13 Jbeta primers. Using immunoSEQ multiplex PCR, the repertoire was profiled, and TCRdb retains in-frame clones only, with some absent. Among 150,000 to 200,000 clones listed, 77% were seen once. This receptor was taken from a man between 18 and 29 years old in good health and CMV-seronegative. Sequencing was performed on PBMCs. The chain is built from TRBV19 and TRBJ2-3; TRBD2 agrees at 9 bases. The CDR3 DNA reads TGTGCCAGTAGAAGTGGGGTAAGCGGGGGGATATTCACAGATACGCAGTATTTT. It encodes CASRSGVSGGIFTDTQYF.